The 29 T cell receptor beta chains reported below all come from one sample, sequenced in a study of T cell repertoires and HLA-DP antigens. Measured with immunoSEQ multiplex PCR; TCRdb has only the in-frame clones, and not every one. Of approximately 2,000 clones in the sample, 65% to 75% were seen once. HeLa cells expressing allogeneic DPB1 restimulated the approximately 15-day-expanded CD4+ cells for 20 to 25 h. HeLa stimulator cells carried retrovirally transduced HLA-DPA1/DPB1, HLA-DM, invariant chain and CD80. Sequenced material: CD137- CD4+ T cells from cultured PBMCs. The source of these receptors is a man aged 45 to 65 in good health and CMV-seronegative.

This chain links TRBV6-5 with TRBJ2-2; no reliable D call. The length of the CDR3 is 11 residues. CDR1 is MNHEY and CDR2 is SVGAGI in the germline V gene. Trimming stripped 6 bases from V and 3 bases from J, with 2 bases between. The CDR3 region has the DNA TGTGCCAGCAGGGACACCGGGGAGCTGTTTTTT. Residues: CASRDTGELFF.

The chain couples TRBV7-8 to TRBJ1-5; D call uncertain. Trimming removed 6 bases at V and 0 bases at J, with 12 bases between. CDR3 length: 15 residues. CDR1 and CDR2 from the germline V gene are SGHVS and FQNEAQ. CDR3 protein: CASSYSGNSNQPQHF. CDR3 coding DNA: TGTGCCAGCAGTTACTCGGGTAATAGCAATCAGCCCCAGCATTTT.

CDR3 residues: CASSLALHSYNEQFF. In DNA form, the CDR3 reads TGTGCCAGCAGCTTAGCGCTCCACAGCTACAATGAGCAGTTCTTC. The chain employs TRBV7-9 and TRBJ2-1; D ambiguous. Germline V gene lookup returns CDR1 SEHNR and CDR2 FQNEAQ (reference sequence). V lost 0 bases and J 3 bases, leaving 9 bases between the germline ends. This CDR3 spans 15 amino acids.

The chain carries TRBV5-5 and TRBJ1-2; D may be TRBD1 (5 bases). Between the trimmed V and J ends, which lost 2 bases and 7 bases, there was a span of 12 bases. CDR3 size: 13 residues. Per germline, CDR1 SGHKS and CDR2 YYEKEE (reference sequence). The CDR3 here is CASSFTGSGGYTF. CDR3 coding DNA: TGTGCCAGCAGCTTTACAGGATCGGGTGGCTACACCTTC.

V is TRBV19 and J is TRBJ1-5; 9 nucleotides agree with TRBD1. The CDR3 is made up of 16 amino acids. J was trimmed by 4 bases and V by 5 bases; bases with no gene match: 9. Per the germline V gene, CDR1 is LNHDA and CDR2 is SQIVND (reference sequence). The CDR3: CASSPYRGTGNQPQHF. CDR3 in DNA: TGTGCCAGTAGTCCCTACCGGGGGACAGGGAATCAGCCCCAGCATTTT.

The J gene is TRBJ1-1, the V gene TRBV5-1; unclear D gene. Trimming took 0 bases from V and 5 from J, leaving 14 bases between them. The CDR3 loop spans 15 amino acids. Germline V CDR1 and CDR2: SGHRS, YFSETQ. DNA of the CDR3: TGCGCCAGCAGCTTGGCCCGGGTTAGGAGTACTGAAGCTTTCTTT. Encoded protein: CASSLARVRSTEAFF.

The rearrangement uses TRBV30 and TRBJ2-1; D unclear. Germline loops: CDR1 GTSNPN, CDR2 SVGIG (reference sequence). Trimming cost V 0 bases and J 1 base, with 1 base left between them. CDR3 length: 12 residues. The CDR3 bases are TGTGCCTGGAGTGTGTCCTACAATGAGCAGTTCTTC. Its translation is CAWSVSYNEQFF.

The DNA of the CDR3 is TGTGCCTGGAGTGTCCGGACAGGCCTAACCGGGGAGCTGTTTTTT. Its protein is CAWSVRTGLTGELFF. The chain joins TRBV30 to TRBJ2-2; 7 bases map to TRBD1. Germline CDR1 and CDR2: GTSNPN and SVGIG (reference sequence). The CDR3 loop spans 15 amino acids. The J segment lost 5 bases and the V segment lost 0 bases, leaving 6 bases of the junction unmatched.

The CDR3 reads CASSLGARTDTQYF. CDR3 nucleotide sequence: TGTGCCAGCAGTTTGGGGGCTCGCACAGATACGCAGTATTTT. The V call is TRBV27, the J call TRBJ2-3; D is possibly TRBD1 (6 bases). Germline CDR1 and CDR2: MNHEY and SMNVEV (reference sequence). The CDR3 covers 14 residues. Trimming cost V 3 bases and J 1 base, with 8 bases left between them.

The rearrangement uses TRBV30 and TRBJ1-3, with D maybe TRBD1 (5 bases). Trimming shortened V by 4 bases and J by 5 bases, and 15 bases separated the two germline ends. Germline loops: CDR1 GTSNPN, CDR2 SVGIG (reference sequence). CDR3 length equals 14 residues. The CDR3 DNA reads TGTGCCTGGAACCGGGGACGATCAAGAAACACCATATATTTT. Its translation is CAWNRGRSRNTIYF.

V usage is TRBV28 and J usage is TRBJ1-4, with D uncertain. Germline values: CDR1 MDHEN, CDR2 SYDVKM. Trimming took 5 bases from V and 7 from J, leaving 14 bases between them. This CDR3 region has 14 residues. The CDR3 region has the DNA TGTGCCAGCAGTCCCGGTACGTTTGGTGAAAAACTGTTTTTT. It is translated as CASSPGTFGEKLFF.

The J gene is TRBJ2-7, the V gene TRBV11-2, with 9 bases matching TRBD2. Germline values: CDR1 SGHAT, CDR2 FQNNGV. The ends lost 1 base at V and 2 bases at J; junction bases unmatched: 3. This CDR3 is built from 15 residues. CDR3 amino acids: CASSLVTSGPYEQYF. The CDR3 DNA follows: TGTGCCAGCAGCTTAGTGACTAGCGGTCCCTACGAGCAGTACTTC.

The V call is TRBV7-2, the J call TRBJ2-2, with D maybe TRBD2 (6 bases). Germline CDR1 reads SGHTA; CDR2 reads FQGNSA. This CDR3 spans 14 amino acids. Trimming removed 3 bases at V and 2 bases at J, with 7 bases between. CDR3 region: CASSFGSNTGELFF. CDR3 nucleotide sequence: TGTGCCAGCAGCTTCGGGAGTAACACCGGGGAGCTGTTTTTT.

The chain combines TRBV6-1 with TRBJ2-3; 12 bases fit TRBD2. The CDR3 has 15 residues. Germline V gene lookup returns CDR1 MNHNS and CDR2 SASEGT. After removal of 5 bases from V and 5 bases from J, the junction contained 5 bases not matched to a gene. CDR3 coding DNA: TGTGCCAGCAGTAGTCTAGCGGGAGGGGGAGATACGCAGTATTTT. This sequence encodes CASSSLAGGGDTQYF.

This clone was observed a few times. This rearrangement joins TRBV11-2 to TRBJ2-7, with 13 nucleotides matching TRBD2. Germline trimming cut 5 bases from V and 3 bases from J; bases unmatched to any gene: 10. The CDR3 consists of 17 residues. Germline lookup yields CDR1 SGHAT and CDR2 FQNNGV. In DNA, the CDR3 is TGTGCCAGCAGCCCCATAAGTCGGACTAGCGGGAGCTACGAGCAGTACTTC. Its protein product is CASSPISRTSGSYEQYF.

V gene TRBV2 combines with J gene TRBJ2-2; 8 nucleotides align to TRBD1. Germline V CDR1 and CDR2: SNHLY, FYNNEI. J gave up 5 bases and V 6 bases, and 8 bases lay outside the gene matches. The CDR3 extends over 15 amino acids. CDR3: CASRPLRGQTGELFF. The CDR3 DNA reads as TGTGCCAGCAGGCCACTCAGGGGGCAAACCGGGGAGCTGTTTTTT.

The CDR3 is CASSLDQAGYNEQFF. The CDR3 DNA reads TGTGCCAGCAGTTTAGATCAAGCGGGATACAATGAGCAGTTCTTC. The chain links TRBV28 to TRBJ2-1, with 7 bases that match TRBD2. The CDR3 totals 15 residues. Unmatched junction bases numbered 5, after V lost 2 bases and J lost 4 bases. CDR1 is MDHEN, CDR2 SYDVKM, per germline.

This clone was seen only a few times. The chain employs TRBV7-4 and TRBJ2-5; a weak D match, TRBD2 (5 bases). V was shortened by 4 bases and J by 5 bases, with 11 bases between the two germline ends. CDR1 is SGHVT and CDR2 is SQSDAQ in the germline V gene. This CDR3 has 13 amino acids. The CDR3 DNA is TGTGCCAGCAGCTCCCCCCCGGGGGAGACCCAGTACTTC. Protein: CASSSPPGETQYF.

In its sample, this clone was seen a few times. The J gene is TRBJ1-2, the V gene TRBV6-5; TRBD1 aligns across 8 bases. CDR1 and CDR2 (germline): MNHEY, SVGAGI. Germline trimming cut 6 bases from V and 4 bases from J; bases unmatched to any gene: 1. This CDR3 region has 12 residues. The CDR3 nucleotides are TGTGCCAGCAGGCAGGGGGCCTATGGCTACACCTTC. Its translation: CASRQGAYGYTF.

V and J are TRBV20-1 and TRBJ1-1; no reliable D call. CDR1 DFQATT and CDR2 SNEGSKA come from the germline V gene (reference sequence). The CDR3 is 10 amino acids. The V end lost 6 bases, the J end lost 7 bases, and 9 bases lay between the germline ends. This CDR3 is CSAVRVEAFF. Written as DNA, the CDR3 is TGCAGTGCGGTACGGGTTGAAGCTTTCTTT.

The chain has TRBV28 and TRBJ2-2; D uncertain. This CDR3 contains 12 residues. The germline V and J ends were trimmed by 9 bases and 4 bases, with 9 bases remaining between them. Germline V CDR1 and CDR2: MDHEN, SYDVKM. DNA of the CDR3: TGTGCCAGTGGAGAGGCCACCGGGGAGCTGTTTTTT. This translates into CASGEATGELFF.

The chain carries TRBV5-1 and TRBJ2-7; D may be TRBD1 (5 bases). Trimming removed 2 bases from V and 3 bases from J, with 18 bases in between. Germline V gene lookup returns CDR1 SGHRS and CDR2 YFSETQ. The CDR3 totals 16 residues. The CDR3 region has the DNA TGCGCCAGCAGCTTCGGAATCGGTCAGGGATTCTACGAGCAGTACTTC. Protein: CASSFGIGQGFYEQYF.

This clone was detected only a few times. The chain couples TRBV29-1 to TRBJ2-5, with D uncertain. CDR3 size: 13 residues. Germline V gives CDR1 SQVTM, CDR2 ANQGSEA. Trimming cost V 5 bases and J 1 base, with 11 bases left between them. This CDR3 is CSVPQVPQETQYF. In DNA, the CDR3 is TGCAGCGTTCCTCAGGTTCCCCAAGAGACCCAGTACTTC.

V usage is TRBV5-8 and J usage is TRBJ1-4, with no clear D. The CDR3 extends over 15 amino acids. V lost 3 bases to trimming and J lost 8 bases, with 17 bases between them. CDR1 and CDR2 from the germline V gene are SGHTS and YDEGEE. Here the CDR3 DNA reads TGTGCCAGCAGCTCCCGTTGGAAGGGTAGGGAAAAACTGTTTTTT. It translates to CASSSRWKGREKLFF.

V and J are TRBV4-3 and TRBJ2-5; D uncertain. This CDR3 is built from 14 residues. V was clipped by 0 bases and J by 7 bases, with 12 bases between them. The V gene's germline CDR1 is LGHNA and CDR2 YSLEER. This chain's CDR3 is CASSQDPVGGTQYF. DNA for the CDR3: TGCGCCAGCAGCCAAGATCCGGTGGGTGGGACCCAGTACTTC.

The CDR3 coding sequence is TGTGCCAGCAGCTTAGTGTCTGGGGCCTATGGCTACACCTTC. It yields the protein CASSLVSGAYGYTF. The chain has TRBV7-2 and TRBJ1-2; weak D call: TRBD1 (5 bases). V shed 1 base and J shed 4 bases, with 10 bases lying between them. This CDR3 contains 14 residues. Germline V gene data show CDR1 as SGHTA and CDR2 as FQGNSA.

The CDR3 coding sequence is TGTGCCAGCAGTCTTGACCTCGCCTACGAGCAGTACTTC. It specifies CASSLDLAYEQYF. J is TRBJ2-7 and V is TRBV6-5; D remains unclear. V was shortened by 5 bases and J by 2 bases, with 10 bases between the two germline ends. Germline assignment: CDR1 MNHEY and CDR2 SVGAGI. There are 13 residues in the CDR3.

This clone occurred once. The chain recombines TRBV18 with TRBJ2-5; 9 bases are a match to TRBD1. The V gene end was trimmed by 3 bases and the J gene end by 7 bases; junction bases not matched to a gene: 15. Per germline, CDR1 KGHSH and CDR2 LQKENI. This CDR3 contains 17 residues. The CDR3 sequence: CASSPITGTGSGGTQYF. The DNA for the CDR3 is TGTGCCAGCTCACCGATAACCGGGACAGGGTCCGGGGGGACCCAGTACTTC.

V is TRBV30 and J is TRBJ2-3; D is perhaps TRBD2 (5 bases). Trimming removed 3 bases at V and 5 bases at J, with 18 bases between. CDR1 and CDR2 (germline): GTSNPN, SVGIG (reference sequence). The CDR3 has 15 amino acids. The CDR3 loop reads CAWRGQNRGIDTQYF. The CDR3 DNA sequence: TGTGCCTGGAGGGGTCAGAATAGAGGGATAGATACGCAGTATTTT. The full variable domain, completed using reference TRBV30 and TRBJ2-3, is SQTIHQWPATLVQPVGSPLSLECTVEGTSNPNLYWYRQAAGRGLQLLFYSVGIGQISSEVPQNLSASRPQDRQFILSSKKLLLSDSGFYLCAWRGQNRGIDTQYFGPGTRLTVL.